The subject of this entry is one T cell receptor (beta chain). The antigen is unknown. CDR3 length: 15 residues. Trimming left V 8 bases short and J 7 bases short, with 20 bases between. Germline V gene lookup returns CDR1 MNHGY and CDR2 SAAAGT. Tumor tissue was collected at baseline, before treatment began. Sequencing was performed with immunoSEQ multiplex PCR; in TCRdb, only in-frame clones are kept and a portion is missing. The table shows about 8,900 clones, with roughly four fifths occurring only once. The data derive from a study of circulating tumor DNA in untreated peripheral T-cell lymphoma. Regarding the study as a whole: In 76% of patients, tumor-specific clonotypes were identified.

The V call is TRBV6-8, the J call TRBJ1-4; TRBD1 might be the D (6 bases). The TCR originated in a human donor with peripheral T-cell lymphoma. The sequencing sample was made of tumor tissue. The CDR3 nucleotides read TGTGCCAGCTGCCCTGAGGGTGGAGGGGGTGAAAAACTGTTTTTT. Its translation is CASCPEGGGGEKLFF.